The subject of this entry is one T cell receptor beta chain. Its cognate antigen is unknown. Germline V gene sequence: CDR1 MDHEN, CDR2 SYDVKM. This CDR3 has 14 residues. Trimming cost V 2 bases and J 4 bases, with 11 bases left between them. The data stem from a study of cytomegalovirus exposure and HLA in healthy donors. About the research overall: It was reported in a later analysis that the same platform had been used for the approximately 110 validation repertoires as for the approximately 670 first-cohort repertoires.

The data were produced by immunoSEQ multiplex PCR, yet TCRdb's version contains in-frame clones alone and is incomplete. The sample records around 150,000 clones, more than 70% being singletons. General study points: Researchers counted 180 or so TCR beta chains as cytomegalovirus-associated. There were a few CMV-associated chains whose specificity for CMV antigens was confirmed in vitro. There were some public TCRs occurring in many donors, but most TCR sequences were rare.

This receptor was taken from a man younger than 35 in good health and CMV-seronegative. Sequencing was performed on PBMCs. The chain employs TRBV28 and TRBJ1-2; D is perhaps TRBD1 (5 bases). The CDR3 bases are TGTGCCAGCAGTTTAGGGGCAGGGCGCTATGGCTACACCTTC. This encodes CASSLGAGRYGYTF.